A single sample is the source of the 25 T cell receptor beta chains below, sequenced in a study of CD8 T cells in ankylosing spondylitis. TCRdb reprocessed the 5' RACE reads via MiXCR and lists one record per CDR3 protein. The data contain under 400,000 distinct CDR3 sequences, around a tenth of them singletons. Sequencing used blood, either unsorted or a sorted T cell fraction (not recorded which). The receptors were gathered from a female donor with ankylosing spondylitis or in good health (not recorded which).

The table lists this clonotype with many counts. V usage is TRBV12-3 or TRBV12-4 and J usage is TRBJ2-1; D is unclear. The CDR3 is 12 amino acids. V was pared by 7 bases and J by 6 bases, with 10 bases between. The CDR3 nucleotides are TGTGCCAGCAACCGTTGGGCCAATGAGCAGTTCTTC. It yields the protein CASNRWANEQFF.

Turning to this clonotype: A read error is possible here, since a much larger clone lies one base away. The chain employs TRBV28 and TRBJ2-5; no clear D gene. The ends were cut back, 8 bases at V and 1 base at J, with 17 bases in the middle. The CDR3 extends over 15 amino acids. Germline V gene sequence: CDR1 MDHEN, CDR2 SYDVKM. The CDR3 DNA reads as TGTGCCAGCTGTTCCCAGCGAGGACCCCAAGAGACCCAGTACTTC. It codes for CASCSQRGPQETQYF. Drawing the rest from reference TRBV28 and TRBJ2-5, the complete variable domain is DVKVTQSSRYLVKRTGEKVFLECVQDMDHENMFWYRQDPGLGLRLIYFSYDVKMKEKGDIPEGYSVSREKKERFSLILESASTNQTSMYLCASCSQRGPQETQYFGPGTRLLVL.

This clonotype has ten or more counts. The chain carries TRBV6-1 and TRBJ2-2, with D unclear. This CDR3 is 13 amino acids long. Germline V gene lookup returns CDR1 MNHNS and CDR2 SASEGT. Trimming cost V 6 bases and J 4 bases, with 9 bases left between them. CDR3 protein: CASSGPSTGELFF. CDR3 nucleotides: TGTGCCAGCAGCGGGCCATCCACCGGGGAGCTGTTTTTT.

This clonotype was detected only a few times. The chain employs TRBV5-1 and TRBJ2-4; 11 bases map to TRBD1. Germline loops: CDR1 SGHRS, CDR2 YFSETQ. The CDR3 is 18 residues long. V shed 4 bases and J 0 bases; nucleotides not matched to a gene: 9. The CDR3 protein is CASSPGQGGGLAKNIQYF. CDR3 bases: TGCGCCAGCAGCCCGGGACAGGGGGGAGGACTAGCCAAAAACATTCAGTACTTC.

This clonotype has at least ten counts. The chain combines TRBV29-1 with TRBJ2-7; D not resolved. V lost 6 bases, J lost 4 bases, and 10 bases lay in between. The germline gives CDR1 SQVTM, CDR2 ANQGSEA. This CDR3 has 11 amino acids. The CDR3 here is CSVIYSYEQYF. CDR3 sequence (DNA): TGCAGCGTGATATATTCATACGAGCAGTACTTC.

Only a few counts were recorded for this clonotype. The chain recombines TRBV18 with TRBJ2-1; D uncertain. The CDR3 runs 14 residues. Germline V gene sequence: CDR1 KGHSH, CDR2 LQKENI. Trimming pared 2 bases from V and 6 bases from J, leaving 11 bases between. The CDR3 spells CASSPGTLINEQFF. The CDR3, as DNA: TGTGCCAGCTCACCAGGCACCTTAATCAATGAGCAGTTCTTC.

Of note for this clonotype: Given a much more abundant clone one base away, this may be a read error. This chain joins TRBV6-2 or TRBV6-3 and TRBJ2-1; D not resolved. This CDR3 contains 14 residues. CDR1 and CDR2 from the germline V gene are MNHEY and SVGEGT. CDR3 amino acids: CASSYSSSYNEQLF. CDR3 in DNA: TGTGCCAGCAGTTACTCTAGCTCCTACAATGAGCAGCTCTTC.

Concerning this clonotype itself: The junction shows a germline mismatch at one end, possibly a read error. The chain carries TRBV7-7 and TRBJ2-5; the D is unclear. Germline CDR1 is SSHAT and CDR2 is FNYEAQ (reference sequence). This CDR3 is 14 amino acids long. This CDR3 is CASSLVNRKETQYF. CDR3 coding DNA: TGTGCTAGCAGCTTAGTAAACCGCAAAGAGACCCAGTACTTC.

The chain uses TRBV25-1 and TRBJ2-2, with a possible D match to TRBD2 (5 bases). There are 15 residues in the CDR3. From germline, CDR1 is MGHDK and CDR2 SYGVNS. V was clipped by 5 bases and J by 6 bases, with 16 bases between them. The chain's CDR3 is CASSPLELDPGELFF. As DNA, the CDR3 is TGTGCCAGCAGTCCGCTGGAACTAGACCCCGGGGAGCTGTTTTTT.

The chain carries TRBV7-2 and TRBJ1-3; TRBD1 is a possible D gene (6 bases). CDR1 and CDR2 from the germline V gene are SGHTA and FQGNSA. V gave up 6 bases and J gave up 9 bases, with 18 bases separating them. CDR3 length equals 14 residues. The CDR3 spells CASRDSGTYGTIYF. CDR3 DNA sequence: TGTGCCAGCAGGGACTCCGGGACATACGGCACCATATATTTT.

Ten or more counts support this clonotype. J is TRBJ2-5 and V is TRBV5-5, with D perhaps matching TRBD2 (7 bases). Trimming took off 0 bases at V and 2 bases at J, with 11 bases between the two ends. The germline gives CDR1 SGHKS, CDR2 YYEKEE (reference sequence). The CDR3 is 15 amino acids. The CDR3 nucleotides read TGTGCCAGCAGCTTGGGGGGGGGCATTCAAGAGACCCAGTACTTC. It encodes CASSLGGGIQETQYF.

This clonotype has a handful of counts. The genes are TRBV4-1 and TRBJ2-2, with D possibly being TRBD1 or TRBD2 (5 bases each). Germline values: CDR1 MGHRA, CDR2 YSYEKL. The CDR3 is 16 amino acids. V was clipped by 4 bases and J by 2 bases, with 14 bases between them. CDR3 sequence reads: CASSRPGRKNTGELFF. CDR3 in DNA: TGCGCCAGCAGCCGGCCGGGACGGAAAAACACCGGGGAGCTGTTTTTT.

This clonotype was seen a handful of times. The chain's CDR3 is CASSLKAAGELFF. The CDR3 coding sequence is TGTGCCAGCAGTTTAAAGGCCGCCGGGGAGCTGTTTTTT. V gene TRBV12-3 or TRBV12-4 combines with J gene TRBJ2-2, with D unclear. CDR3 length: 13 residues. V was clipped by 2 bases and J by 6 bases, with 7 bases between them.

This clonotype was observed at least ten times. The chain couples TRBV5-1 to TRBJ2-7, with no clear D. V lost 5 bases and J lost 1, with 10 bases in between. The germline CDR1 and CDR2 sequences are SGHRS and YFSETQ. This CDR3 has 13 amino acids. The CDR3 sequence is CASRPTGSYEQYF. The DNA for the CDR3 is TGCGCCAGCAGACCCACTGGTTCCTACGAGCAGTACTTC.

The chain employs TRBV20-1 and TRBJ2-1, with D maybe TRBD2 (5 bases). The CDR3 has 17 residues. Looked up from germline, CDR1 is DFQATT and CDR2 is SNEGSKA (reference sequence). Deletions cut 5 bases from V and 0 bases from J, with 20 bases between. The CDR3 loop is CSAPIFPGSSSYNEQFF. CDR3 in DNA: TGCAGTGCTCCGATATTTCCGGGATCAAGCTCCTACAATGAGCAGTTCTTC.

This clonotype has just one count. V and J are TRBV14 and TRBJ1-1, with a possible D match to TRBD1 (5 bases). V was trimmed by 4 bases and J by 4 bases, leaving 10 bases between them. Germline V gene lookup returns CDR1 SGHDN and CDR2 FVKESK. This CDR3 spans 13 amino acids. CDR3 protein: CASSRGVGTEAFF. The DNA for the CDR3 is TGTGCCAGCAGCCGGGGGGTGGGCACTGAAGCTTTCTTT.

This clonotype was recorded at least ten times. The gene calls are TRBV29-1 and TRBJ2-1; D ambiguous. The germline V gene has CDR1 SQVTM and CDR2 ANQGSEA. Trimming pared 1 base from V and 8 bases from J, leaving 9 bases between. CDR3 length: 12 residues. Here the CDR3 DNA reads TGCAGCGTTGAAGGCCCCCGAGATGAGCAGTTCTTC. Its translation: CSVEGPRDEQFF.

A few counts support this clonotype. This chain joins TRBV5-5 and TRBJ1-3, with D possibly matching TRBD1 (6 bases). This CDR3 spans 16 amino acids. Trimming removed 1 base at V and 0 bases at J, with 11 bases between. Germline values: CDR1 SGHKS, CDR2 YYEKEE (reference sequence). This CDR3 reads CASSLRTATSGNTIYF. The DNA of the CDR3 is TGTGCCAGCAGCTTGCGGACAGCTACCTCTGGAAACACCATATATTTT.

The chain carries TRBV6-4 and TRBJ2-1, with 10 bases fitting TRBD2. J lost 0 bases, V lost 6 bases, and 2 bases had no gene match. Germline assignment: CDR1 MRHNA and CDR2 SNTAGT. The CDR3 has 15 residues. In nucleotides, the CDR3 is TGTGCCAGCAGACTAGCGGGAAACTCCTACAATGAGCAGTTCTTC. Translation: CASRLAGNSYNEQFF.

The V call is TRBV12-3 or TRBV12-4, the J call TRBJ2-1; D is tentatively TRBD1 or TRBD2 (6 bases each). The CDR3 sequence is 15 residues long. With 1 base removed from V and 8 bases from J, the gap between germline ends came to 15 bases. CDR3 in amino acids: CASSLGTTRGDEQFF. CDR3 coding DNA: TGTGCCAGCAGTTTAGGAACCACTAGGGGGGATGAGCAGTTCTTC.

This clonotype was counted only a few times. The rearrangement uses TRBV11-1 and TRBJ1-2; D unresolved. The CDR3 is 13 amino acids. V was pared by 5 bases and J by 8 bases, with 15 bases between. Germline CDR1 reads SGHAT; CDR2 reads FQDESV (reference sequence). The CDR3 DNA reads TGTGCCAGCAGCGCCATGGGCGGGGAAGGCTACACCTTC. Protein sequence: CASSAMGGEGYTF. The whole variable domain, filled in from reference TRBV11-1 and TRBJ1-2, reads EAEVAQSPRYKITEKSQAVAFWCDPISGHATLYWYRQILGQGPELLVQFQDESVVDDSQLPKDRFSAERLKGVDSTLKIQPAELGDSAMYLCASSAMGGEGYTFGSGTRLTVV.

This clonotype was observed at least ten times. The V and J genes are TRBV27 and TRBJ2-1; maybe TRBD2 (6 bases). CDR1 and CDR2 from the germline V gene are MNHEY and SMNVEV (reference sequence). V lost 6 bases to trimming and J lost 9 bases, with 15 bases between them. The CDR3 has 13 residues. The CDR3 region has the DNA TGTGCCAGCAGCCGAGAGGTGGGAGGTGAGCAGTTCTTC. Translating gives CASSREVGGEQFF.

The rearrangement joins TRBV29-1 to TRBJ2-2; weak D call: TRBD1 (5 bases). The CDR3 is 12 amino acids. The germline V gene has CDR1 SQVTM and CDR2 ANQGSEA. Trimming left V 4 bases short and J 7 bases short, with 10 bases between. The CDR3 protein is CSVAREVGELFF. The CDR3 DNA follows: TGCAGCGTTGCCAGGGAAGTCGGGGAGCTGTTTTTT.

On this clonotype itself: This may come from a read error, since a much larger clone is one base off. The chain is built from TRBV28 and TRBJ2-2; D may be TRBD1 or TRBD2 (5 bases each). V lost 6 bases, J lost 7 bases, and 18 bases lay in between. This CDR3 contains 15 residues. From germline, CDR1 is MDHEN and CDR2 SYDVKM. For the CDR3, the DNA is TGTGCCAGCAGACCTCCGGGGCATTCCAGCGGGGAGCTGTTTTTT. Residues: CASRPPGHSSGELFF. The variable domain in full, completed from reference TRBV28 and TRBJ2-2, reads DVKVTQSSRYLVKRTGEKVFLECVQDMDHENMFWYRQDPGLGLRLIYFSYDVKMKEKGDIPEGYSVSREKKERFSLILESASTNQTSMYLCASRPPGHSSGELFFGEGSRLTVL.

This clonotype showed up just a few times. J is TRBJ2-7 and V is TRBV28, with 9 bases lining up with TRBD2. CDR1 MDHEN and CDR2 SYDVKM come from the germline V gene. The CDR3 covers 13 residues. J was trimmed by 2 bases and V by 7 bases; bases with no gene match: 3. The CDR3 sequence is CASTRTSAYEQYF. CDR3 DNA: TGTGCCAGCACCCGGACTAGCGCCTACGAGCAGTACTTC.